This TCR beta chain was found in a study of T cell changes during pregnancy in multiple sclerosis. This CDR3 spans 14 amino acids. Germline values: CDR1 MNHNY, CDR2 SVGAGI (reference sequence). Germline trimming cut 6 bases from V and 7 bases from J; bases unmatched to any gene: 10. Sequencing was performed with immunoSEQ multiplex PCR; in TCRdb, only in-frame clones are kept and a portion is missing. The sample lists under 100,000 clones, approximately 94% occurring once. This TCR came from a female donor with multiple sclerosis, enrolled in a pregnancy study. The starting material was peripheral blood, obtained in the third trimester of pregnancy. This chain connects TRBV6-6 to TRBJ1-2; 8 positions agree with TRBD1. DNA of the CDR3: TGTGCCAGCAGACAACAACGGACAGGGAGTGGCTACACCTTC. Its translation is CASRQQRTGSGYTF.